This T cell receptor (beta chain) was sequenced for a study of technical replicates of blood from a handful of donors. Only in-frame clones appear in the TCRdb table, and some are missing; sequencing was by immunoSEQ multiplex PCR. The table lists roughly 71,000 clones, roughly 90% of them singletons. Concerning this clone: Without the conserved terminal phenylalanine or tryptophan, this CDR3 likely stems from a read error.

CDR3 length equals 13 residues. V lost 4 bases and J 6 bases, leaving 12 bases between the germline ends. The germline CDR1 and CDR2 sequences are MNHEY and SVGAGI. The TCR originated in a human donor in good health. This chain connects TRBV6-5 to TRBJ1-2, with D perhaps matching TRBD1 (6 bases). Sequencing input: T cells isolated from PBMCs. The DNA of the CDR3 is TGTGCCAGCAGTTTTGCGACAGGCGATGGCTACACCCTC. Its protein is CASSFATGDGYTL.